Presented here are 22 T cell receptor beta chains from one specimen sequenced in a study of T cells after yellow fever vaccination. TCRdb ran MiXCR on the 5' RACE reads and lists one entry per CDR3 protein. Among around 610,000 distinct CDR3 sequences listed, roughly 12% were seen once. The sequencing here drew on PBMCs, taken on the day of the yellow fever booster vaccination. The receptors derive from a man aged 30-40 years who received the YFV17D yellow fever vaccine.

Only a few counts were recorded for this clonotype. The CDR3 nucleotides are TGCAGTGTGGGGGAGTTCTATGGCTACACCTTC. Translation: CSVGEFYGYTF. The chain carries TRBV20-1 and TRBJ1-2, with D possibly being TRBD1 (5 bases). The V end was cut by 7 bases, the J end by 4 bases, with 10 bases between. The germline V gene encodes CDR1 DFQATT and CDR2 SNEGSKA (reference sequence). The CDR3 extends over 11 amino acids.

The gene calls are TRBV20-1 and TRBJ2-1; D unresolved. The length of the CDR3 is 16 residues. Germline V gives CDR1 DFQATT, CDR2 SNEGSKA (reference sequence). V was pared by 5 bases and J by 4 bases, with 21 bases between. The CDR3 DNA is TGCAGTGCTGTAAAGGGAACGCACGTCTTTTACAATGAGCAGTTCTTC. This encodes CSAVKGTHVFYNEQFF.

This clonotype was counted a few times. The genes are TRBV7-9 and TRBJ2-1; weak D call: TRBD2 (6 bases). The CDR3 is 11 residues long. Germline loops: CDR1 SEHNR, CDR2 FQNEAQ (reference sequence). Trimming cost V 1 base and J 14 bases, with 9 bases left between them. As DNA, the CDR3 is TGTGCCAGCAGCTTAGACAGGACTAAGTTCTTC. Translating it yields CASSLDRTKFF.

The rearrangement joins TRBV5-1 to TRBJ1-1, with D unresolved. The CDR3 has 14 residues. Trimming cost V 0 bases and J 1 base, with 7 bases left between them. CDR1 SGHRS and CDR2 YFSETQ come from the germline V gene. This CDR3 reads CASSLATANTEAFF. DNA of the CDR3: TGCGCCAGCAGCTTGGCAACAGCGAACACTGAAGCTTTCTTT.

Ten or more counts support this clonotype. The chain links TRBV6-5 to TRBJ2-7, with a tentative D call TRBD1 (6 bases). This CDR3 contains 13 residues. V was trimmed by 0 bases and J by 3 bases, leaving 6 bases between them. Germline CDR1 reads MNHEY; CDR2 reads SVGAGI. As DNA, the CDR3 is TGTGCCAGCAGTTACTCGACAGGCTACGAGCAGTACTTC. This translates into CASSYSTGYEQYF.

This sequence joins TRBV29-1 and TRBJ2-7, with D perhaps TRBD1 or TRBD2 (5 bases each). There are 15 residues in the CDR3. V lost 7 bases, J lost 5 bases, and 24 bases lay in between. Germline lookup yields CDR1 SQVTM and CDR2 ANQGSEA. The CDR3 protein is CSAADDGTSGNEQYF. The CDR3 bases are TGCAGCGCTGCAGACGATGGGACGTCGGGGAACGAGCAGTACTTC.

The J gene is TRBJ2-5, the V gene TRBV4-2; perhaps D is TRBD1 or TRBD2 (5 bases each). CDR1 is LGHNA, CDR2 YNFKEQ, per germline. Trimming stripped 5 bases from V and 4 bases from J, with 17 bases between. This CDR3 spans 15 amino acids. DNA of the CDR3: TGTGCCAGCAGCTACCCGGGGCTAGCCGGAGAGACCCAGTACTTC. Translating gives CASSYPGLAGETQYF.

This clonotype was seen more than once but under ten times. The rearrangement links TRBV28 to TRBJ2-7, with 7 bases lining up with TRBD2. The germline gives CDR1 MDHEN, CDR2 SYDVKM. J gave up 0 bases and V 3 bases, and 5 bases lay outside the gene matches. This CDR3 is 15 amino acids long. The CDR3 reads CASSFLAASSYEQYF. The CDR3 DNA sequence: TGTGCCAGCAGTTTCCTAGCGGCGAGCTCCTACGAGCAGTACTTC.

This clonotype was detected only a few times. The V gene is TRBV6-2 or TRBV6-3, the J gene TRBJ2-1, with 9 bases fitting TRBD2. The CDR3 extends over 16 amino acids. In germline, CDR1 is MNHEY, CDR2 SVGEGT. Unmatched junction bases numbered 7, after V lost 0 bases and J lost 7 bases. The CDR3 loop reads CASSYSPGTSSNEQFF. The CDR3 DNA sequence: TGTGCCAGCAGTTACTCCCCCGGGACTAGCAGTAATGAGCAGTTCTTC.

This clonotype was seen ten or more times. The chain is built from TRBV20-1 and TRBJ2-5, with no clear D. Looked up from germline, CDR1 is DFQATT and CDR2 is SNEGSKA (reference sequence). Trimming pared 0 bases from V and 0 bases from J, leaving 17 bases between. The CDR3 is 17 residues long. The CDR3 region is CSARDLRIAAHQETQYF. CDR3 in DNA: TGCAGTGCTAGAGACCTGAGAATTGCGGCTCACCAAGAGACCCAGTACTTC.

This sequence joins TRBV6-2 or TRBV6-3 and TRBJ2-1, with TRBD1 matching 7 bases. V trimming: 6 bases; J trimming: 3 bases; junction bases outside the gene matches: 8. The V gene's germline CDR1 is MNHEY and CDR2 SVGEGT. The CDR3 sequence is 15 residues long. CDR3 residues: CASSPGGAVYNEQFF. As DNA, the CDR3 is TGTGCCAGCAGCCCAGGGGGAGCGGTCTACAATGAGCAGTTCTTC.

This clonotype was recorded a few times. V is TRBV9 and J is TRBJ2-3; 8 bases agree with TRBD2. The CDR3 contains 15 residues. From germline, CDR1 is SGDLS and CDR2 YYNGEE. V gave up 2 bases and J gave up 2 bases; unmatched junction bases: 4. The CDR3 DNA is TGTGCCAGCAGCGTGAATAGCGGGGACACAGATACGCAGTATTTT. Amino acids: CASSVNSGDTDTQYF.

This clonotype was picked up a small number of times. The rearrangement joins TRBV2 to TRBJ2-7; the D gene is possibly TRBD1 (5 bases). There are 15 residues in the CDR3. V was cut by 6 bases and J by 2 bases, with 17 bases left in between. Germline V gene lookup returns CDR1 SNHLY and CDR2 FYNNEI. CDR3 protein: CASRADRHITYEQYF. The CDR3 DNA follows: TGTGCCAGCAGAGCTGACAGACATATTACCTACGAGCAGTACTTC.

There are many counts of this clonotype. The genes are TRBV9 and TRBJ2-3; no clear D. The V end was cut by 4 bases, the J end by 3 bases, with 12 bases between. Germline lookup yields CDR1 SGDLS and CDR2 YYNGEE. CDR3 size: 14 residues. The CDR3 spells CASSLQTYTDTQYF. The CDR3 DNA reads TGTGCCAGCAGCCTTCAGACTTATACAGATACGCAGTATTTT.

The chain employs TRBV20-1 and TRBJ1-1, with a weak D call TRBD1 (6 bases). CDR1 and CDR2 (germline): DFQATT, SNEGSKA (reference sequence). CDR3 length: 13 residues. The V and J ends lost 3 bases and 10 bases respectively, with 18 bases between them. CDR3 sequence: CSASRGEQLGAFF. CDR3 in DNA: TGCAGTGCTAGCAGGGGAGAACAGCTGGGAGCTTTCTTT.

V gene TRBV9 combines with J gene TRBJ2-2; the match to TRBD2 covers 10 bases. V was clipped by 7 bases and J by 7 bases; unmatched bases: 7. Germline assignment: CDR1 SGDLS and CDR2 YYNGEE. CDR3 length: 14 amino acids. CDR3 sequence: CASGWTSGYGELFF. As DNA, the CDR3 is TGTGCCAGCGGGTGGACTAGCGGATACGGGGAGCTGTTTTTT.

This clonotype was seen a handful of times. The gene calls are TRBV28 and TRBJ2-5; TRBD2 matches at 8 bases. Trimming took 6 bases from V and 2 from J; bases not matched to a gene: 8. This CDR3 spans 15 amino acids. Germline-derived CDR1 and CDR2 are MDHEN and SYDVKM. DNA for the CDR3: TGTGCCAGCAGGACGTCCGGGACTAGACAAGAGACCCAGTACTTC. Its translation is CASRTSGTRQETQYF.

This clonotype was counted a few times. CDR3 protein: CASKTDTQYF. CDR3 sequence (DNA): TGTGCCAGTAAGACAGATACGCAGTATTTT. The V gene is TRBV28, the J gene TRBJ2-3; no clear D gene. Germline V gene lookup returns CDR1 MDHEN and CDR2 SYDVKM. This CDR3 is 10 amino acids long. V lost 9 bases and J 3 bases, leaving 4 bases between the germline ends.

This chain uses TRBV7-2 with TRBJ2-3; 12 nucleotides match TRBD1. The J segment lost 5 bases and the V segment lost 6 bases, leaving 3 bases of the junction unmatched. Germline CDR1 is SGHTA and CDR2 is FQGNSA. The CDR3 is made up of 14 amino acids. CDR3 protein: CASRGDRGRDTQYF. The CDR3 nucleotides are TGTGCCAGCAGAGGGGACAGGGGGCGAGATACGCAGTATTTT.

Many counts were recorded for this clonotype. The genes are TRBV6-2 or TRBV6-3 and TRBJ2-7; TRBD2 matches at 14 bases. Germline CDR1 and CDR2: MNHEY and SVGEGT. V dropped 6 bases and J dropped 5; count of bases not matched to a gene: 18. The CDR3 has 19 amino acids. CDR3 loop: CASSSHPQKGLAGGDEQYF. The CDR3 DNA follows: TGTGCCAGCAGCTCACACCCGCAAAAAGGACTAGCGGGAGGCGACGAGCAGTACTTC.

This clonotype was found a few times. The V and J genes are TRBV27 and TRBJ1-4; D uncertain. V lost 0 bases and J 0 bases, leaving 8 bases between the germline ends. Germline values: CDR1 MNHEY, CDR2 SMNVEV (reference sequence). This CDR3 has 16 residues. CDR3 protein: CASSLSASTTNEKLFF. The DNA for the CDR3 is TGTGCCAGCAGTTTATCCGCCTCGACAACTAATGAAAAACTGTTTTTT.

The V gene is TRBV28, the J gene TRBJ2-7; 8 positions agree with TRBD1. The CDR3 spans 15 residues. After removal of 4 bases from V and 1 base from J, the junction contained 6 bases not matched to a gene. In germline, CDR1 is MDHEN, CDR2 SYDVKM. CDR3 protein: CASSSRTGSSYEQYF. The DNA of the CDR3 is TGTGCCAGCAGTTCTCGGACAGGGTCTTCCTACGAGCAGTACTTC.